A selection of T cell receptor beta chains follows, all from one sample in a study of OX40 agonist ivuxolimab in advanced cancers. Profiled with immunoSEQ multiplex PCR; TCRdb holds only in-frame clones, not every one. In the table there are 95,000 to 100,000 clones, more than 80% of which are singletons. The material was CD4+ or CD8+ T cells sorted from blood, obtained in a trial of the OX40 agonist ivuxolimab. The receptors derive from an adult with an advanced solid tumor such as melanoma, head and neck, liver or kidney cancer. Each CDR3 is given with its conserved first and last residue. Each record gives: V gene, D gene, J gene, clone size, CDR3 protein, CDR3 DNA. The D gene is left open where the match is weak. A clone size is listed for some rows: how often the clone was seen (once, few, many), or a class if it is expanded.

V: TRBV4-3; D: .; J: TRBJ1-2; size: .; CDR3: CASSQVDGRTQGYGYTF; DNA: TGCGCCAGCAGCCAAGTTGATGGGCGGACTCAGGGCTATGGCTACACCTTC
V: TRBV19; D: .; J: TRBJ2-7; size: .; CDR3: CASSIDRNEQYF; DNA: TGTGCCAGTAGTATAGATAGGAACGAGCAGTACTTC
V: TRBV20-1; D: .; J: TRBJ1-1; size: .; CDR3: CSARVGGEAFF; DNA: TGCAGTGCTAGGGTGGGGGGGGAAGCTTTCTTT
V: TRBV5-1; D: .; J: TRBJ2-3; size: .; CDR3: CASSLELASDTQYF; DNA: TGCGCCAGCAGCTTGGAATTGGCTTCGGATACGCAGTATTTT
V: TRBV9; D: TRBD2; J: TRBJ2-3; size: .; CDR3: CASTGTSSTDTQYF; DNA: TGTGCCAGCACCGGGACTAGCTCCACAGATACGCAGTATTTT
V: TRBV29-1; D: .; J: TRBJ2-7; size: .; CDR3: CSAPVGSEQYF; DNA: TGCAGCGCCCCTGTTGGGAGCGAGCAGTACTTC
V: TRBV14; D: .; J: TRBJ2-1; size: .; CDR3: CASSLRTSPGNEQFF; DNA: TGTGCCAGCAGCCTCCGTACTAGCCCGGGGAATGAGCAGTTCTTC
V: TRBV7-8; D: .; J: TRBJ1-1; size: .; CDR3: CASSLGGLYTEAFF; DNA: TGTGCCAGCAGCTTAGGGGGCTTATACACTGAAGCTTTCTTT
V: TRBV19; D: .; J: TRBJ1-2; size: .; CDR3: CATTMRGGDYGYTF; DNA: TGTGCCACTACAATGCGGGGAGGAGACTATGGCTACACCTTC
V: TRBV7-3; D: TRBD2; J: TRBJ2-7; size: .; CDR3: CASYQTSVTSYEQYF; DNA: TGTGCCAGCTACCAGACTAGCGTAACCTCCTACGAGCAGTACTTC
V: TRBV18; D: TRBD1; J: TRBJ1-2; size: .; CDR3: CASTPDGTDYGYTF; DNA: TGTGCCAGCACTCCCGACGGGACAGACTATGGCTACACCTTC
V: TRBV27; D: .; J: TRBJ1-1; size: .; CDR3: CASSGGGVRFF; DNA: TGTGCCAGCAGTGGCGGCGGGGTCCGTTTCTTT
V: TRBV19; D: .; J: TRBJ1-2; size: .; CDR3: CASSRRGQGTPRANYGYTF; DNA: TGTGCCAGTAGTAGGAGGGGTCAGGGAACCCCACGGGCTAACTATGGCTACACCTTC
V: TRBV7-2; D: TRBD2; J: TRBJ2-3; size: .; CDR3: CASSLGGLASDTQYF; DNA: TGTGCCAGCAGCTTAGGGGGACTAGCGTCAGATACGCAGTATTTT
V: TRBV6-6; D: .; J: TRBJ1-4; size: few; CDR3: CASSYSTQGKTKLFF; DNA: TGTGCCAGCAGTTACTCGACGCAGGGGAAAACGAAACTGTTTTTT
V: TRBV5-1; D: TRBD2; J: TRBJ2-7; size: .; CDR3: CASRREGPIDEQYF; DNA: TGCGCCAGCAGGAGGGAGGGCCCAATCGACGAGCAGTACTTC
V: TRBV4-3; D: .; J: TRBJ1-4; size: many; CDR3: CASSGGIKEKLFF; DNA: TGCGCCAGCAGCGGGGGTATTAAGGAAAAACTGTTTTTT
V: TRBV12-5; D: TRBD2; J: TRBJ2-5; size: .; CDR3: CASGLVAGGEETQYF; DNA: TGTGCTAGTGGCCTTGTTGCGGGAGGGGAAGAGACCCAGTACTTC
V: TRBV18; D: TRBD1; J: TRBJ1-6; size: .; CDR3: CASSLNRGRNSYNSPLHF; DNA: TGTGCCAGCTCACTCAACAGGGGACGTAACTCCTATAATTCACCCCTCCACTTT
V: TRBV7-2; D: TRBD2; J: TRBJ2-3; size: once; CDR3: CASRLGLAGGAQYF; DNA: TGTGCCAGCCGCTTGGGACTAGCGGGGGGGGCGCAGTATTTT
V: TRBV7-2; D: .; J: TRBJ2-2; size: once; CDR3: CASSPVGRNTGELFF; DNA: TGTGCCAGCAGCCCCGTAGGGAGGAACACCGGGGAGCTGTTTTTT
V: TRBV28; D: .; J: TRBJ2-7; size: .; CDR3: CASSFNEQYF; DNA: TGTGCCAGCAGTTTCAACGAGCAGTACTTC